The rows below give T cell receptor beta chains drawn from one sample of a study of cytomegalovirus exposure and HLA in healthy donors. Sequenced by immunoSEQ multiplex PCR; TCRdb stores in-frame clones only, minus some. The sample contains some 100,000 clones, around 79% of which appear only once. The sequenced sample consisted of PBMCs. The receptors stem from a woman aged 40-49 years in good health and CMV-seropositive. CDR3s include the opening cysteine and the closing phenylalanine or tryptophan. Fields, in order: D gene, clone size, J gene, V gene, CDR3 DNA, CDR3 protein. D genes are given only for firm matches. A row's size may be missing; if present it is once, few, many or a size class.

d_gene: -; abundance: medium-sized; j_gene: TRBJ1-1; v_gene: TRBV5-1; CDR3nt: TGCGCCAGCAGCTTGGGTTGGGGGGAACACACTGAAGCTTTCTTT; CDR3aa: CASSLGWGEHTEAFF
d_gene: -; abundance: few; j_gene: TRBJ2-7; v_gene: TRBV12-1; CDR3nt: TGTGCCAGCAGCTTACGTCTGAAGAGTTCCTACGAGCAGTACTTC; CDR3aa: CASSLRLKSSYEQYF
d_gene: -; abundance: -; j_gene: TRBJ1-1; v_gene: TRBV7-8; CDR3nt: TGTGCCAGCAGCTTGGGAGACGGACTAAACACTGAAGCTTTCTTT; CDR3aa: CASSLGDGLNTEAFF
d_gene: TRBD2; abundance: -; j_gene: TRBJ2-1; v_gene: TRBV2; CDR3nt: TGTGCCGGCTCCCCGGGAGGGCCCTACAATGAGCAGTTCTTC; CDR3aa: CAGSPGGPYNEQFF
d_gene: -; abundance: -; j_gene: TRBJ2-2; v_gene: TRBV21-1; CDR3nt: TGTGCCAGCAGCAAAGGGGAGGGGAACCCGAACACCGGGGAGCTGTTTTTT; CDR3aa: CASSKGEGNPNTGELFF
d_gene: TRBD2; abundance: -; j_gene: TRBJ2-1; v_gene: TRBV19; CDR3nt: TGTGCCAGTAGATCCCCCCGGACTAGCGGGGGTTGGGAGCAGTTCTTC; CDR3aa: CASRSPRTSGGWEQFF
d_gene: -; abundance: -; j_gene: TRBJ1-2; v_gene: TRBV6-5; CDR3nt: TGTGCCAGCAGTTACTGGGGGCGCGATTATGGCTACACCTTC; CDR3aa: CASSYWGRDYGYTF
d_gene: -; abundance: -; j_gene: TRBJ1-2; v_gene: TRBV28; CDR3nt: TGTGCCAGCAGGTCCAGGGTCTATGGCTACACCTTC; CDR3aa: CASRSRVYGYTF
d_gene: -; abundance: few; j_gene: TRBJ1-6; v_gene: TRBV28; CDR3nt: TGTGCCAGCAGTTCCCGGGGTCTCCTATACTCACCCCTCCACTTT; CDR3aa: CASSSRGLLYSPLHF
d_gene: TRBD1; abundance: -; j_gene: TRBJ1-2; v_gene: TRBV15; CDR3nt: TGTGCCACCAGCAGAGTAGGACAGGAGGAAATAAACTATGGCTACACCTTC; CDR3aa: CATSRVGQEEINYGYTF
d_gene: TRBD1; abundance: -; j_gene: TRBJ2-4; v_gene: TRBV19; CDR3nt: TGTGCCAGTAGTATCGGACAGGGGGCCAAAAACATTCAGTACTTC; CDR3aa: CASSIGQGAKNIQYF
d_gene: TRBD2; abundance: -; j_gene: TRBJ2-3; v_gene: TRBV19; CDR3nt: TGTGCCAGTACGAGGACTAGCGGTAGCACAGATACGCAGTATTTT; CDR3aa: CASTRTSGSTDTQYF
d_gene: -; abundance: -; j_gene: TRBJ2-1; v_gene: TRBV9; CDR3nt: TGTGCCAGCAGCGCCCCACTAGGGCCTTGGGATGAGCAGTTCTTC; CDR3aa: CASSAPLGPWDEQFF
d_gene: -; abundance: -; j_gene: TRBJ2-6; v_gene: TRBV6-4; CDR3nt: TGTGCCAGCAGTGAAACTCCTGGGGCCAACGTCCTGACTTTC; CDR3aa: CASSETPGANVLTF
d_gene: TRBD2; abundance: -; j_gene: TRBJ2-5; v_gene: TRBV29-1; CDR3nt: TGCAGCGTTGACGGACTAGCGAACCAAGAGACCCAGTACTTC; CDR3aa: CSVDGLANQETQYF
d_gene: TRBD2; abundance: -; j_gene: TRBJ2-5; v_gene: TRBV4-3; CDR3nt: TGCGCCAGCAGCCAAGGTCTTACGGGAGGGGGGGAGACCCAGTACTTC; CDR3aa: CASSQGLTGGGETQYF
d_gene: -; abundance: -; j_gene: TRBJ1-5; v_gene: TRBV18; CDR3nt: TGTGCCAGCTCACCGGCTTTCGATCAGCCCCAGCATTTT; CDR3aa: CASSPAFDQPQHF
d_gene: -; abundance: -; j_gene: TRBJ2-2; v_gene: TRBV2; CDR3nt: TGTGCCAGCGCAGGAAGGGGCCGGACCGGGGAGCTGTTTTTT; CDR3aa: CASAGRGRTGELFF
d_gene: -; abundance: -; j_gene: TRBJ2-2; v_gene: TRBV9; CDR3nt: TGTGCCAGCAGCGTAGGTAGCATGGCCGGGGAGCTGTTTTTT; CDR3aa: CASSVGSMAGELFF
d_gene: -; abundance: many; j_gene: TRBJ2-7; v_gene: TRBV6-5; CDR3nt: TGTGCCAGCAGTTACGGTACGCAGGGGTTCTACGAGCAGTACTTC; CDR3aa: CASSYGTQGFYEQYF
d_gene: -; abundance: -; j_gene: TRBJ1-2; v_gene: TRBV7-9; CDR3nt: TGTGCCAGCAGCACCTCCGACAGGCCTAACTATGGCTACACCTTC; CDR3aa: CASSTSDRPNYGYTF
d_gene: -; abundance: -; j_gene: TRBJ2-7; v_gene: TRBV4-2; CDR3nt: TGTGCCAGCAGCCAAGAGGCAGGGCCCCTGTCCTACGAGCAGTACTTC; CDR3aa: CASSQEAGPLSYEQYF
d_gene: -; abundance: -; j_gene: TRBJ2-5; v_gene: TRBV11-2; CDR3nt: TGTGCCAGCAGCTTAGGACAACTTAGTCCCCACTACTTC; CDR3aa: CASSLGQLSPHYF
d_gene: -; abundance: -; j_gene: TRBJ1-5; v_gene: TRBV6-6; CDR3nt: TGTGCCAGCGTCGGACAGCTGGATCAGCCCCAGCATTTT; CDR3aa: CASVGQLDQPQHF
d_gene: TRBD2; abundance: -; j_gene: TRBJ2-7; v_gene: TRBV9; CDR3nt: TGTGCCAGCAGCGTAGGGGGTCCGGGACTAGCGGCTAACTCCTACGAGCAGTACTTC; CDR3aa: CASSVGGPGLAANSYEQYF
d_gene: TRBD1; abundance: -; j_gene: TRBJ1-1; v_gene: TRBV9; CDR3nt: TGTGCCAGCAGCGCCACAGGGGTGTCTGAAGCTTTCTTT; CDR3aa: CASSATGVSEAFF
d_gene: -; abundance: -; j_gene: TRBJ2-5; v_gene: TRBV5-6; CDR3nt: TGTGCCAGCAGTTTTTACGGGTCTCAAGAGACCCAGTACTTC; CDR3aa: CASSFYGSQETQYF
d_gene: TRBD1; abundance: once; j_gene: TRBJ2-5; v_gene: TRBV7-6; CDR3nt: TGTGCCAGCAGTTCCATTCCGGGACAGTGGGCAGAGACCCAGTACTTC; CDR3aa: CASSSIPGQWAETQYF
d_gene: TRBD2; abundance: few; j_gene: TRBJ2-5; v_gene: TRBV9; CDR3nt: TGTGCCAGCAGCCTGGGGAGACTAGCGGGTGGGGCGGAGACCCAGTACTTC; CDR3aa: CASSLGRLAGGAETQYF
d_gene: -; abundance: once; j_gene: TRBJ1-2; v_gene: TRBV4-3; CDR3nt: TGCGCCAGCAGCCAAGTATTGGGCCACTATGGCTACACCTTC; CDR3aa: CASSQVLGHYGYTF
d_gene: -; abundance: -; j_gene: TRBJ1-2; v_gene: TRBV7-6; CDR3nt: TGTGCCAGCAGCTTAGTAGGAGATGGCTACACCTTC; CDR3aa: CASSLVGDGYTF